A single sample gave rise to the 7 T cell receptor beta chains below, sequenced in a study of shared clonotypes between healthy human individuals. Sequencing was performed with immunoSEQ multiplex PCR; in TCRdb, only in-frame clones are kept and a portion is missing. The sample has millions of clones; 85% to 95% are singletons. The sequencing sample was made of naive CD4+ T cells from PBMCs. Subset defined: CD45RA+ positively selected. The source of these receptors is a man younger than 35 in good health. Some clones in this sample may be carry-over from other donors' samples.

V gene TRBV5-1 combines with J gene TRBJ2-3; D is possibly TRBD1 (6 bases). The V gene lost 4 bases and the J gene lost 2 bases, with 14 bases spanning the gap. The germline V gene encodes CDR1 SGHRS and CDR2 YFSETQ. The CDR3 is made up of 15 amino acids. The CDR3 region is CASSQGTINTDTQYF. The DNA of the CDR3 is TGCGCCAGCAGCCAGGGGACCATCAACACAGATACGCAGTATTTT.

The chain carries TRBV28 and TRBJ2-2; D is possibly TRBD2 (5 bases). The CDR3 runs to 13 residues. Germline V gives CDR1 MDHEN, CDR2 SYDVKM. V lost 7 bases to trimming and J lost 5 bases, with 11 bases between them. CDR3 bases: TGTGCCAGCACCCCCCGGGGAACCGGGGAGCTGTTTTTT. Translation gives CASTPRGTGELFF. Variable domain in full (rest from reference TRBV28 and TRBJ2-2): DVKVTQSSRYLVKRTGEKVFLECVQDMDHENMFWYRQDPGLGLRLIYFSYDVKMKEKGDIPEGYSVSREKKERFSLILESASTNQTSMYLCASTPRGTGELFFGEGSRLTVL.

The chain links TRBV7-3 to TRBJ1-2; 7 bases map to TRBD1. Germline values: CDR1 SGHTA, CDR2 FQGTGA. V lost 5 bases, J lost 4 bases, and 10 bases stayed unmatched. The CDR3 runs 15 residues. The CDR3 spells CASSSGTVNGYGYTF. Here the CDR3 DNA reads TGTGCCAGCAGCAGCGGGACAGTTAACGGCTATGGCTACACCTTC.

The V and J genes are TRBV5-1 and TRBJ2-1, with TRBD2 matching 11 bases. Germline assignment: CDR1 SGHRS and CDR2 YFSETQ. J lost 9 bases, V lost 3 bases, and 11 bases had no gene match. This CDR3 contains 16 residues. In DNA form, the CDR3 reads TGCGCCAGCAGCTGGGGACTAGCGGAAACATATGGTGAGCAGTTCTTC. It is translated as CASSWGLAETYGEQFF.

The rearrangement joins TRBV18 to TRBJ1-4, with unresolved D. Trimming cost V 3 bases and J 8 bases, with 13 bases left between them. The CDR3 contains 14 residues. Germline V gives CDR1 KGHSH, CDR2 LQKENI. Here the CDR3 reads CASSPSSVREKLFF. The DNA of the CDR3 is TGTGCCAGCTCACCCTCCAGCGTGAGAGAAAAACTGTTTTTT.

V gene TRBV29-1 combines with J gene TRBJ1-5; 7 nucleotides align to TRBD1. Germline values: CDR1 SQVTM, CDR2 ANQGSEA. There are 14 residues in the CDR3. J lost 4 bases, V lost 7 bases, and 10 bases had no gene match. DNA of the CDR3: TGCAGCGCTAGAGTAGGGGGCGGGAATCAGCCCCAGCATTTT. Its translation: CSARVGGGNQPQHF.

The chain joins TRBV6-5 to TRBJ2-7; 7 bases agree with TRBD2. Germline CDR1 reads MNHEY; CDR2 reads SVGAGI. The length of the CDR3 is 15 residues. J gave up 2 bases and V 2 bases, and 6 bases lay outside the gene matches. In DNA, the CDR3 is TGTGCCAGCAGTTACGTGGCTAGCGGAACCTACGAGCAGTACTTC. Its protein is CASSYVASGTYEQYF.